This T cell receptor beta chain was sequenced for a study of shared clonotypes between healthy human individuals (dated by TCRdb to about 2020). A note on the overall study: The cohort included a few men and a couple of women between 18 and 49 years of age. For each donor, three plates each were used for CD4 naive and CD4 memory, two plates were used for CD8 naive, and one plate was used for CD8 memory. Blood TCR repertoires of four to six healthy adults were deeply sequenced to estimate repertoire size and the extent of clonotype sharing between individuals. To increase sequencing depth and limit assay-specific biases, different laboratories used diverse techniques to prepare libraries and sequence TCR repertoires. Per donor, leukapheresis produced somewhere between about 0.94 and 10 billion PBMCs. Summary of the overall study and its limitations: Because the study included only a small number of donors, the genetic and exposure-history diversity represented was limited. Pairwise subsampling led to the expectation that sequencing depth would affect the degree of clonotype sharing among donors. Sharing across a few donors was observed for 4.5% to 6.5% of naive CD4, 3% to 3.5% of naive CD8, 2% to 2.5% of memory CD4, and roughly 0.4% of memory CD8 clonotypes. Clonotypes shared by all four sorted-subset donors showed higher generation probabilities than non-shared clonotypes. Incomplete sequencing was indicated by rarefaction of sorted-subset datasets, despite the large sequencing depth. Sampling was limited to blood, and TCR repertoires in tissue likely differ from TCR repertoires in blood. Naive subsets generally had larger estimated clonotype richness than memory subsets did.

About this clone: The antigen it binds to is not known. Base qualities are not recorded, but no much larger clone differs from it by a single base.

The donors were healthy, HIV-negative adults with no recently reported acute infections or vaccinations. All donors were Caucasian adults living in Nashville, Tennessee, USA. CD4+ T cells were enriched by magnetic negative selection; naive cells were then positively selected on CD45RA, and the negative fraction formed the memory subset. Blood was obtained by leukapheresis, after which PBMCs were separated by Ficoll-Histopaque density gradient centrifugation and cryopreserved in liquid nitrogen vapor phase. Analytical flow cytometry was used to check the purity and quantity of every magnetically sorted T cell population. Each sorted fraction had its genomic DNA isolated and then quantified by UV absorbance on a Nanodrop 2000c. The junction carries 14 bases between V and J, which are trimmed by 3 bases and 7 bases respectively. CDR1 SGHNT and CDR2 YENEEA are derived from the germline V gene. Including the terminal cysteine and phenylalanine, the CDR3 comprises 14 residues. Here the CDR3 DNA is all that survives: 42 bases in frame from base 1.

Using the deep immunoSEQ assay, TCR CDR3 regions were amplified from genomic DNA by multiplex PCR. Genomic DNA extracted from each cell subset was distributed evenly over all wells of several immunoSEQ 96-well plates, and each plate served as one replicate. For sorted subsets, approximately 200 ng of genomic DNA, equivalent to tens of thousands of T cell genomes, went into each replicate PCR. The purified libraries were quantified using a Qubit 3.0 fluorometer, sized with a Bioanalyzer 2100, and then quantified again using the KAPA Library Quantification kit. Each immunoSEQ 96-well plate was sequenced on its own single-read 150-cycle Illumina NextSeq 550 flow cell. The published analysis was carried out like this. Because the immunoSEQ output included only junctional sequences and no quality scores, the filtering could not be the same as the filtering used for full-length reads. Sequences were annotated with PyIR, a Python wrapper for IgBLAST v1.9, and V/J genes and CDR3 were assigned using IMGT germline references. Reads were removed for weak V/J assignments (E-value above 1e-6), missing CDR3, stop codons, out-of-frame junctions, or ambiguous translated residues. V3J clonotypes were defined by identical inferred V gene, J gene, and CDR3 amino acid sequence. To compute the percentage overlap between repertoires, the number of shared unique clonotypes was divided by the size of the smaller repertoire. Repertoire richness was assessed with RTK rarefaction, the Chao1 estimator, and Recon v2.1 estimates of unobserved clonotypes. Generation probabilities for all TCRbeta clonotypes obtained by the gDNA method from a handful of donors were computed using OLGA. Imported from immuneACCESS, the table was reduced by TCRdb to in-frame sequences with V and J called. These copies leave out some clones; in studies compared against another copy, an unresolved V gene accounts for under half, and the cause of the remainder is not known. Clonal size and the V and J genes are those of that table, whereas D and trimming came from the DNA. For this sample there are some 500,000 clones; 90% to 96% appear just once. The ten largest make up approximately 0.062% of the sample.

This sequence uses TRBV11-3 and TRBJ2-3; the D call is tentative, TRBD1 or TRBD2, as each matches 7 bases. Sequencing input: naive CD4+ T cells sorted from blood. According to the study, the label for this sample's cell subset or site signals: CD45RA+ positively selected. The clonotype comes from a woman aged 25 to 39 in good health. The nucleotide sequence reads TGTGCCAGCAGCTTGGGAGGGACAGATCATACGCAGTATTTT. This codes for CASSLGGTDHTQYF. Full variable domain (CDR3 extended with the reference TRBV11-3 and TRBJ2-3 proteins): EAGVVQSPRYKIIEKKQPVAFWCNPISGHNTLYWYLQNLGQGPELLIRYENEEAVDDSQLPKDRFSAERLKGVDSTLKIQPAELGDSAVYLCASSLGGTDHTQYFGPGTRLTVL.